The clone carrying this TCR beta chain appeared a few times. This sample is part of a study of blood T cell repertoires in COVID-19. CDR1 is MDHEN and CDR2 is SYDVKM in the germline V gene. This CDR3 has 15 amino acids. The V gene end was trimmed by 5 bases and the J gene end by 4 bases; junction bases not matched to a gene: 6. Profiling relied on immunoSEQ multiplex PCR, and the TCRdb table lists in-frame clones only, not all of them. The sample comprises 200,000 to 250,000 clones, around nine tenths of which are singletons, and around 2.9% rests with the top ten. Sequenced material: peripheral blood. The TCR was taken from an older woman with acute or convalescent COVID-19. The chain carries TRBV28 and TRBJ1-3; TRBD1 aligns across 9 bases. The CDR3 DNA reads TGTGCCAGCAGTGCCCGGGACAGGGCAGGAAACACCATATATTTT. This encodes CASSARDRAGNTIYF.